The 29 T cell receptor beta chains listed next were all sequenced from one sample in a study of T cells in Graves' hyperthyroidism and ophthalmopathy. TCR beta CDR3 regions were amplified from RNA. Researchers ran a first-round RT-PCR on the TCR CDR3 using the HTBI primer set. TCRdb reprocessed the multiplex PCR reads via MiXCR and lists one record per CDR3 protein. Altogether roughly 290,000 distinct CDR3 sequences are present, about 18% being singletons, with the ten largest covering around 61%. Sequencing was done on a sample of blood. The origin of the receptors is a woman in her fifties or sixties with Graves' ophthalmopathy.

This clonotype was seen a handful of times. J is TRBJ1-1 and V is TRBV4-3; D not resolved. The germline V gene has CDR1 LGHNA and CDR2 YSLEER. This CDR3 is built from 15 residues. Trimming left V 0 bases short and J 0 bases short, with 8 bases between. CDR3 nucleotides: TGCGCCAGCAGCCAAGATTGGGTCCTGAACACTGAAGCTTTCTTT. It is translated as CASSQDWVLNTEAFF.

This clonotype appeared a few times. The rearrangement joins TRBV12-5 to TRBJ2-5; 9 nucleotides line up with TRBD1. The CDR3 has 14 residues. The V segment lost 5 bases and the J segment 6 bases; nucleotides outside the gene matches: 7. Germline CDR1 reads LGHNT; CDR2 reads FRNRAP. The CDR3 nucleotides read TGTGCTAGTGGTCCTGGGACAGGGATACAGACCCAGTACTTC. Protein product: CASGPGTGIQTQYF.

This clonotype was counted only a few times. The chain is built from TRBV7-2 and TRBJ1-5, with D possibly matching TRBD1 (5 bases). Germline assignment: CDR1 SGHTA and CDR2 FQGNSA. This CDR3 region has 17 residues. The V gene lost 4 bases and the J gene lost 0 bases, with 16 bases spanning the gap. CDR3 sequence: CTSSWGVAVHSNQPQHF. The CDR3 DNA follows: TGTACCAGCAGCTGGGGGGTTGCGGTCCATAGCAATCAGCCCCAGCATTTT.

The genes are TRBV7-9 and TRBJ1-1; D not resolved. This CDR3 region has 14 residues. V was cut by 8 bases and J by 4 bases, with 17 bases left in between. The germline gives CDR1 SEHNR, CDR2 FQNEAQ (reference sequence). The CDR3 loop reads CASGSDRRGTEAFF. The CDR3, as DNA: TGTGCCAGCGGATCAGACCGCCGCGGCACTGAAGCTTTCTTT. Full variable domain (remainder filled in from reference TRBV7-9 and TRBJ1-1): DTGVSQNPRHKITKRGQNVTFRCDPISEHNRLYWYRQTLGQGPEFLTYFQNEAQLEKSRLLSDRFSAERPKGSFSTLEIQRTEQGDSAMYLCASGSDRRGTEAFFGQGTRLTVV.

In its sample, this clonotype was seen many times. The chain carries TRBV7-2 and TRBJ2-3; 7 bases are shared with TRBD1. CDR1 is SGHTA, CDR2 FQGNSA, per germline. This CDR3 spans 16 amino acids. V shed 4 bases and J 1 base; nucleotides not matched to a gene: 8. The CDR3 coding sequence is TGTGCCAGCAGCTCCGGGACAGACACCCGCACAGATACGCAGTATTTT. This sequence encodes CASSSGTDTRTDTQYF.

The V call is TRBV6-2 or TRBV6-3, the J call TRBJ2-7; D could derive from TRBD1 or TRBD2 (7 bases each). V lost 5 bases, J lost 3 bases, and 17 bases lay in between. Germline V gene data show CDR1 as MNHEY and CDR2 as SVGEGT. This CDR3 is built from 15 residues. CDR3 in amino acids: CASSAGGGGLYEQYF. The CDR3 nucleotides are TGTGCCAGCAGTGCCGGGGGAGGGGGCCTCTACGAGCAGTACTTC.

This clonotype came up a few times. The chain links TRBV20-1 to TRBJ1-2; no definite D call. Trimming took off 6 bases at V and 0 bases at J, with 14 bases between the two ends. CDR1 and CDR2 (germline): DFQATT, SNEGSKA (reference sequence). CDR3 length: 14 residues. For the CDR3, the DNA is TGCAGTGCCCCGAGGGCGGAAGCTAACTATGGCTACACCTTC. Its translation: CSAPRAEANYGYTF.

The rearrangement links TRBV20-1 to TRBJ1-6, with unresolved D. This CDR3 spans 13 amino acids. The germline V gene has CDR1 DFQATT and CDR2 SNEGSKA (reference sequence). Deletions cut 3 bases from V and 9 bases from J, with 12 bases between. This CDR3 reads CSASSQRRSPLHF. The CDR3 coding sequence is TGCAGTGCTAGTTCTCAGAGGCGTTCACCCCTCCACTTT.

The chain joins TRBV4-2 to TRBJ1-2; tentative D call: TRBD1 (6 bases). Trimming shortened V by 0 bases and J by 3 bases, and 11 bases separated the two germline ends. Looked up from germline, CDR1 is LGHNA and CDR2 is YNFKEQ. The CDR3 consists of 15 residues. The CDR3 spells CASSQEGGFDYGYTF. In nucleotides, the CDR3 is TGTGCCAGCAGCCAAGAGGGGGGCTTTGACTATGGCTACACCTTC.

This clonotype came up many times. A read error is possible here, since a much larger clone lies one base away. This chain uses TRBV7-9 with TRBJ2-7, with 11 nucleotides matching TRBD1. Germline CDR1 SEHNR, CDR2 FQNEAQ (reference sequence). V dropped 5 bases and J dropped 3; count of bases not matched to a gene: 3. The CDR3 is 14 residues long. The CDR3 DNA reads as TGTGCCAGCAGCACCGGGACAGGGGGCTACGAGCAGTACTTC. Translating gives CASSTGTGGYEQYF.

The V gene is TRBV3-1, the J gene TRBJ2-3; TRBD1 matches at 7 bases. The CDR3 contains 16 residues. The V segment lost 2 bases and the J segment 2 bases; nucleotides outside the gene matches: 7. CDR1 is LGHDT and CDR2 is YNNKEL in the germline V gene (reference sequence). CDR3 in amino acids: CASSQTGTVFTDTQYF. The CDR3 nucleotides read TGTGCCAGCAGCCAAACCGGGACAGTTTTCACAGATACGCAGTATTTT.

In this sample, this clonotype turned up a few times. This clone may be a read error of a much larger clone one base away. As DNA, the CDR3 is TGTGCCAGCAATGTGGGACAGGGATACAATGAGCAGTTCTTC. Amino acid sequence: CASNVGQGYNEQFF. The chain couples TRBV12-3 or TRBV12-4 to TRBJ2-1, with 9 positions matching TRBD1. Trimming cost V 7 bases and J 4 bases; bases outside gene matches: 5. The CDR3 extends over 14 amino acids.

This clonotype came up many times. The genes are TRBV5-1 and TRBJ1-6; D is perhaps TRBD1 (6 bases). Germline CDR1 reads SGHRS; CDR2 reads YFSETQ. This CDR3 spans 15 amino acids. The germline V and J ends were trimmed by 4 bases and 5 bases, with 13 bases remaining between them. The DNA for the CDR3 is TGCGCCAGCAGCCCGCAGGGGAGCGATAATTCACCCCTCCACTTT. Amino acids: CASSPQGSDNSPLHF.

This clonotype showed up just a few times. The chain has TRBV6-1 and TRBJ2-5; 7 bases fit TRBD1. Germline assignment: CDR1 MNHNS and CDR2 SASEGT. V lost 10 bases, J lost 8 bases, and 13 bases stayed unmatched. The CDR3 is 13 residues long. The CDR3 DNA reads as TGTGCCACCTTAAACCGGGACAGCGACACCCAGTACTTC. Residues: CATLNRDSDTQYF.

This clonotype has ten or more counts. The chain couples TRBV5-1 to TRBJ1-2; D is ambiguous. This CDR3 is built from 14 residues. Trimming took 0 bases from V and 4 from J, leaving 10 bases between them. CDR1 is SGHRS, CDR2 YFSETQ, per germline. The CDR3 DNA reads TGCGCCAGCAGCTTGGATCTCGGCCCCTATGGCTACACCTTC. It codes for CASSLDLGPYGYTF.

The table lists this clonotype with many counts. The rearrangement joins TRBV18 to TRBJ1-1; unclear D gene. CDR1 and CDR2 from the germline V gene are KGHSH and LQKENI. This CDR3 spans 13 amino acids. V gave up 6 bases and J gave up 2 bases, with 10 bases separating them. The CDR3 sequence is CASSFDGNTEAFF. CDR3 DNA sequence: TGTGCCAGCTCCTTCGACGGAAACACTGAAGCTTTCTTT.

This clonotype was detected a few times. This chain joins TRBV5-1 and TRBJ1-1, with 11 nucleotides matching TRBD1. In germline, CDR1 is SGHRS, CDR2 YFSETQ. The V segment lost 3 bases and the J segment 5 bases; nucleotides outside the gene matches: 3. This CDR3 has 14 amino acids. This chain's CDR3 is CASSSGQGETEAFF. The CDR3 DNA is TGCGCCAGCAGCTCGGGACAGGGGGAGACTGAAGCTTTCTTT. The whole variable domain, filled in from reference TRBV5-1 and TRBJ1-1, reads KAGVTQTPRYLIKTRGQQVTLSCSPISGHRSVSWYQQTPGQGLQFLFEYFSETQRNKGNFPGRFSGRQFSNSRSEMNVSTLELGDSALYLCASSSGQGETEAFFGQGTRLTVV.

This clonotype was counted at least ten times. CDR3 DNA sequence: TGCAGTGCTAGTATTACAGGGGTTATGGTACAGCCCCAGCATTTT. Its protein product is CSASITGVMVQPQHF. J is TRBJ1-5 and V is TRBV20-1; TRBD1 matches 7 bases. Germline CDR1 DFQATT, CDR2 SNEGSKA (reference sequence). The CDR3 extends over 15 amino acids. V lost 3 bases, J lost 7 bases, and 12 bases stayed unmatched.

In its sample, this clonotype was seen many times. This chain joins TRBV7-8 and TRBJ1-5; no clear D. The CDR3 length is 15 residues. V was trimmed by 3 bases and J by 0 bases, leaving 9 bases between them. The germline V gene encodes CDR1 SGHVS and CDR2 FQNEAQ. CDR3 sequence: CASSFAANSNQPQHF. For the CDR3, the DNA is TGTGCCAGCAGCTTTGCGGCTAATAGCAATCAGCCCCAGCATTTT.

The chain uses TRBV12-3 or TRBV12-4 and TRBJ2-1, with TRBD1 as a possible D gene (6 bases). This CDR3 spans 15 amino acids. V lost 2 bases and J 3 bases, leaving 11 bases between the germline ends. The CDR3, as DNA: TGTGCCAGCAGTTTAAAAGGGACACTCTACAATGAGCAGTTCTTC. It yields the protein CASSLKGTLYNEQFF.

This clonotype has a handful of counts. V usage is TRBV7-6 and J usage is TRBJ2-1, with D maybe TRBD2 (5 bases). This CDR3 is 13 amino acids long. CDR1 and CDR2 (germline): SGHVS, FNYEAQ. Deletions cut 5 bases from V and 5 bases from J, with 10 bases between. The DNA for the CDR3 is TGTGCCAGCAGCAGAGGGCGGGACAATGAGCAGTTCTTC. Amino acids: CASSRGRDNEQFF.

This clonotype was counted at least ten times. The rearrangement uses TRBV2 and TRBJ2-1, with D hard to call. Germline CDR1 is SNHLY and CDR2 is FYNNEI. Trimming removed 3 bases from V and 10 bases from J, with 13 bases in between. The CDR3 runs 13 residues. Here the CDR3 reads CASSENLIGEQFF. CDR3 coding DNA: TGTGCCAGCAGTGAGAACCTAATTGGGGAGCAGTTCTTC.

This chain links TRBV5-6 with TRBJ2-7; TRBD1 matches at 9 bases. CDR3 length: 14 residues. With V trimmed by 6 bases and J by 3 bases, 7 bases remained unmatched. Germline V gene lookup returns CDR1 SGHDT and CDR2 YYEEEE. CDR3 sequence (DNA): TGTGCCAGCACCCGATACAGGGGGCTCTACGAGCAGTACTTC. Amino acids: CASTRYRGLYEQYF. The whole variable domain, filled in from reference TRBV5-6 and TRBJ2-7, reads DAGVTQSPTHLIKTRGQQVTLRCSPKSGHDTVSWYQQALGQGPQFIFQYYEEEERQRGNFPDRFSGHQFPNYSSELNVNALLLGDSALYLCASTRYRGLYEQYFGPGTRLTVT.

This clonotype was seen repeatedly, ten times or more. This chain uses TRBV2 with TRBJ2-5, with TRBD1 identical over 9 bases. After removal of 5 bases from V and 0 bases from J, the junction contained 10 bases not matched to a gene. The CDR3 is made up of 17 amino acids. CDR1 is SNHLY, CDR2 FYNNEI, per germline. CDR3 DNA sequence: TGTGCCAGCAGTAACCTGGGACAGGGAACATACCAAGAGACCCAGTACTTC. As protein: CASSNLGQGTYQETQYF. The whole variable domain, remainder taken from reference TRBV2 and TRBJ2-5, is EPEVTQTPSHQVTQMGQEVILRCVPISNHLYFYWYRQILGQKVEFLVSFYNNEISEKSEIFDDQFSVERPDGSNFTLKIRSTKLEDSAMYFCASSNLGQGTYQETQYFGPGTRLLVL.

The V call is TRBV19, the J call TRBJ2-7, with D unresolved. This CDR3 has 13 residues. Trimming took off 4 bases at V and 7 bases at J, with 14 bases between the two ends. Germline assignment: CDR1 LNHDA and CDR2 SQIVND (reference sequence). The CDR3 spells CASSTQIATEQYF. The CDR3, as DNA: TGTGCCAGTAGTACCCAGATCGCTACGGAGCAGTACTTC.

This CDR3 is CASSRELAGGFSYNEQFF. The DNA of the CDR3 is TGTGCCAGCAGCCGAGAACTAGCGGGGGGGTTCTCCTACAATGAGCAGTTCTTC. The chain links TRBV14 to TRBJ2-1; 13 bases align to TRBD2. Trimming cost V 4 bases and J 0 bases; bases outside gene matches: 6. The CDR3 covers 18 residues. Germline values: CDR1 SGHDN, CDR2 FVKESK.

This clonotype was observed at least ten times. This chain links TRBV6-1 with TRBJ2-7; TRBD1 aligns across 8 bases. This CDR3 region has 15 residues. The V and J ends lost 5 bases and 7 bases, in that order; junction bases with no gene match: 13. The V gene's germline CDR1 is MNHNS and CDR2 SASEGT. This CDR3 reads CASSPDASGGVEQYF. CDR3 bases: TGTGCCAGCAGTCCCGACGCTTCAGGGGGCGTTGAGCAGTACTTC.

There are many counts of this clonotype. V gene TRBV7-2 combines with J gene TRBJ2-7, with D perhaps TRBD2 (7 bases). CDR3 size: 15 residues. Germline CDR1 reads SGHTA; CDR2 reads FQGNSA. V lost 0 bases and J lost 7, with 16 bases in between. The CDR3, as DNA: TGTGCCAGCAGCTTAGCGCCTAGCGGAGGGGGGGAGCAGTACTTC. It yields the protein CASSLAPSGGGEQYF.

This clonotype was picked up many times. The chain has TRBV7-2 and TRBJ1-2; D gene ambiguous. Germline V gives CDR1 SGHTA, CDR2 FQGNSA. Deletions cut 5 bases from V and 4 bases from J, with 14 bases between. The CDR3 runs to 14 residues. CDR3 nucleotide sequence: TGTGCCAGCAGCAAAAGAGATGGGTTCTATGGCTACACCTTC. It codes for CASSKRDGFYGYTF.